The T cell receptor beta chain described here comes from a study of cytotoxic CD8 clonotypes in ibrutinib-treated CLL listed by TCRdb under 2021. Background on the whole study: The cohort was composed of 11 relapsed/refractory and roughly 15 treatment-naive patients; IGHV unmutated status was identified in 17 patients. Partial responses were observed in about 24 patients and complete responses in 2; after a median follow-up of 68 months, remission was maintained in around 14 patients and progression was observed in roughly twelve. Response samples were obtained after a median of around eleven months of treatment, with a range of about 6 to 36 months. On average, each sample yielded about 260,000 productive templates and tens of thousands of productive rearrangements. Of the 86 participants in the trial, 20 to 30 had longitudinal samples available. Cryopreserved peripheral blood mononuclear cells were collected at three points: before therapy, at response, and at either sustained remission or disease progression. Patients were still on ibrutinib when every remission and progressive disease sample was collected. What the authors observed across the whole study: At ibrutinib response clonality went up, during sustained remission it held steady, and at progression it dropped back toward baseline. At baseline, clonality was higher than in age-matched healthy donors and showed a strong correlation with circulating CD8+ T-cell counts. Public clonotypes were rare and either shrank or stayed stable during treatment, and the rise in clonality at ibrutinib response reflected expansion of private clonotypes. Lymph node repertoires were not examined, and the timing of sampling was not matched between patients in sustained remission and those whose disease progressed.

Sample time point, as interpreted from the label and publication: 12 months on ibrutinib. For TCR beta library preparation, 1.5 to 2 micrograms of genomic DNA were extracted from the cryopreserved PBMCs. Longitudinal blood samples from CLL patients on ibrutinib monotherapy underwent high-throughput TCR beta sequencing. The patients took part in an open-label, single-center phase 2 trial of ibrutinib monotherapy. V loses 5 bases of germline sequence and J loses 4 bases, and the interval between the two ends is 9 bases. CDR1 SGHTA and CDR2 FQGNSA are derived from the germline V gene. The CDR3 spans 12 residues, from the cysteine through the phenylalanine. Only the CDR3 DNA stays, 36 bases, in frame from base 1. In the case of this clone: The antigen it recognizes is unknown. One base away there is no much larger clone; base qualities are not given. This specimen includes other DNA sequences encoding the same CDR3.

On a MiSeq, deep resolution sequencing aimed for a depth between 1 in 1 million and 1 in 200,000 T cells, with each clonotype covered 10x on average. The immunoSEQ hsTCRB Kit was used to generate the TCR beta libraries. As for how the authors treated the data: ImmunoSEQ Data Assistant and ImmunoSEQ Analyzer were used for data analysis, and V, D and J genes were assigned according to IMGT definitions. Clonality, which ranges from 0 to 1, was calculated as one minus the normalized Shannon entropy of productive rearrangement frequencies. Public clonotype analysis was restricted to overrepresented clonotypes comprising at least 0.05% of each patient's repertoire. Around 12 age-matched healthy donor repertoires from immuneACCESS were used as controls for clonality. Not all clones reach the TCRdb copy of this immuneACCESS table, which keeps in-frame sequences only. Checked studies attribute under half of the gap to unresolved V genes and leave the rest unexplained. Clonal size and the V and J genes are those of that table, whereas D and trimming came from the DNA. The sample table lists some 200,000 clones, 60% to 80% of them with a count of one. About an eighth of the sample is held by the ten biggest clonotypes.

The chain employs TRBV7-2 and TRBJ2-7, with an unclear D gene assignment. The origin of this receptor is a human donor with chronic lymphocytic leukemia. The sample consisted of PBMCs, taken after 12 months of ibrutinib treatment. CDR3 sequence: CASSPTGYEQYF. The base sequence is TGTGCCAGCAGCCCTACTGGGTACGAGCAGTACTTC. The entire variable domain, with the stretches around the CDR3 drawn from the reference TRBV7-2 and TRBJ2-7 proteins, is GAGVSQSPSNKVTEKGKDVELRCDPISGHTALYWYRQSLGQGLEFLIYFQGNSAPDKSGLPSDRFSAERTGGSVSTLTIQRTQQEDSAVYLCASSPTGYEQYFGPGTRLTVT.